This T cell receptor beta chain was recorded in a study of blood T cell repertoires in COVID-19. For the study at large: Donors in the United States, Italy and Spain gave samples during acute or convalescent COVID-19. T cells, B-cell-depleted T cells, or PBMCs provided the cDNA or gDNA that served as material.

CDR1 and CDR2 (germline): SGDLS, YYNGEE. This CDR3 spans 14 amino acids. Trimming left V 0 bases short and J 2 bases short, with 8 bases between. Original analysis: Using reference gene primer amplification, nucleated cell counts were estimated. Clones were read by immunoSEQ multiplex PCR, and TCRdb kept only the in-frame ones, dropping some. Clonal size and the V and J genes are those of that table, whereas D and trimming came from the DNA. The table shows tens of thousands of clones, with around nine tenths occurring only once. This chain connects TRBV9 to TRBJ1-2, with no clear D. What was sequenced was peripheral blood. This TCR was recovered from a human donor in a cohort sampled during active COVID-19. Written as DNA, the CDR3 is TGTGCCAGCAGCGTAGGGAACAGCAACTATGGCTACACCTTC. Residues: CASSVGNSNYGYTF.